These 16 T cell receptor beta chains originate from one sample sequenced in a study of blood T cell repertoires in COVID-19. Assay used: immunoSEQ multiplex PCR; TCRdb lists only in-frame clones, some missing. The sample comprises approximately 200,000 clones, roughly 89% of which are singletons, and roughly 6.2% rests with the top ten. The sequenced sample consisted of peripheral blood. The receptors here all came from a man in his sixties who had recovered from COVID-19.

The chain carries TRBV7-9 and TRBJ2-3; TRBD2 aligns across 12 bases. V lost 5 bases to trimming and J lost 0 bases; unmatched junction nucleotides: 9. This CDR3 is built from 18 residues. The germline V gene has CDR1 SEHNR and CDR2 FQNEAQ (reference sequence). The CDR3, as DNA: TGTGCCAGCAGCCAAAGAAGGCTAGCGGGGGGGAGCACAGATACGCAGTATTTT. Translating it yields CASSQRRLAGGSTDTQYF.

The chain uses TRBV7-3 and TRBJ2-7; 11 positions match TRBD1. The CDR3 runs to 13 residues. J lost 6 bases, V lost 5 bases, and 3 bases had no gene match. Germline assignment: CDR1 SGHTA and CDR2 FQGTGA. CDR3 nucleotides: TGTGCCAGCAGCCCCGGGACAGGGGGCGAGCAGTACTTC. Translation gives CASSPGTGGEQYF.

The rearrangement uses TRBV19 and TRBJ1-5; TRBD1 matches 7 bases. Germline values: CDR1 LNHDA, CDR2 SQIVND (reference sequence). The CDR3 totals 19 residues. Unmatched junction bases numbered 20, after V lost 5 bases and J lost 4 bases. CDR3 protein: CASSSIRGANGQANQPQHF. The CDR3 DNA reads as TGTGCCAGTAGTTCAATAAGGGGGGCGAACGGACAGGCAAATCAGCCCCAGCATTTT.

The chain combines TRBV28 with TRBJ2-7; the D gene is possibly TRBD1 (6 bases). This CDR3 comprises 13 residues. V was cut by 7 bases and J by 2 bases, with 12 bases left in between. Looked up from germline, CDR1 is MDHEN and CDR2 is SYDVKM. CDR3 DNA: TGTGCCAGCACCGTACAGGGAACCTACGAGCAGTACTTC. Protein sequence: CASTVQGTYEQYF.

The V gene is TRBV5-1, the J gene TRBJ2-7; 12 nucleotides align to TRBD1. Germline V CDR1 and CDR2: SGHRS, YFSETQ. The CDR3 has 14 residues. V trimming: 4 bases; J trimming: 6 bases; junction bases outside the gene matches: 5. The CDR3 is CASSTGTGGSEQYF. As DNA, the CDR3 is TGCGCCAGCAGCACCGGGACAGGGGGCTCCGAGCAGTACTTC. The complete variable domain, with remaining parts taken from reference TRBV5-1 and TRBJ2-7, reads KAGVTQTPRYLIKTRGQQVTLSCSPISGHRSVSWYQQTPGQGLQFLFEYFSETQRNKGNFPGRFSGRQFSNSRSEMNVSTLELGDSALYLCASSTGTGGSEQYFGPGTRLTVT.

The chain joins TRBV28 to TRBJ1-2, with D possibly matching TRBD1 (5 bases). The germline V gene encodes CDR1 MDHEN and CDR2 SYDVKM. The CDR3 consists of 12 residues. V lost 7 bases and J 6 bases, leaving 12 bases between the germline ends. The CDR3 DNA is TGTGCCAGCAATCAACAGGAACATGGCTACACCTTC. It is translated as CASNQQEHGYTF.

In its sample, this clone was seen once. This chain connects TRBV9 to TRBJ1-1; maybe TRBD1 (5 bases). Germline V gene lookup returns CDR1 SGDLS and CDR2 YYNGEE. V lost 3 bases to trimming and J lost 5 bases, with 14 bases between them. CDR3 length equals 14 residues. In nucleotides, the CDR3 is TGTGCCAGCAGCGGAACAGGCTTGGGAACTGAAGCTTTCTTT. Residues: CASSGTGLGTEAFF.

The CDR3 region is CASSPLGGRTLFF. The CDR3 DNA sequence: TGTGCCAGCAGCCCTCTGGGAGGCAGGACGCTGTTCTTC. The chain links TRBV7-3 to TRBJ2-1, with D possibly matching TRBD2 (6 bases). This CDR3 has 13 amino acids. CDR1 and CDR2 from the germline V gene are SGHTA and FQGTGA. V lost 5 bases, J lost 15 bases, and 20 bases lay in between.

The chain carries TRBV7-9 and TRBJ1-5, with D possibly TRBD1 on 6 matching bases. Germline CDR1 SEHNR, CDR2 FQNEAQ (reference sequence). The V and J ends lost 7 bases and 6 bases respectively, with 16 bases between them. The CDR3 totals 14 residues. The CDR3 loop is CASTNSGEGQPQHF. The CDR3 nucleotides read TGTGCCAGCACCAACTCAGGGGAAGGTCAGCCCCAGCATTTT.

The rearrangement uses TRBV7-3 and TRBJ2-5; weak D call: TRBD2 (5 bases). Trimming took off 4 bases at V and 3 bases at J, with 15 bases between the two ends. This CDR3 is built from 15 residues. Germline CDR1 reads SGHTA; CDR2 reads FQGTGA. The CDR3 DNA sequence: TGTGCCAGCAGCTCCCTAGGGAGTGGAAAAGAGACCCAGTACTTC. It is translated as CASSSLGSGKETQYF.

This clone showed up just a few times. The V gene is TRBV3-1 (or the pseudogene TRBV3-2), the J gene TRBJ1-2; weak D call: TRBD1 (6 bases). The CDR3 length is 14 residues. V lost 4 bases, J lost 6 bases, and 15 bases lay in between. CDR1 LGHDT and CDR2 YNNKEL come from the germline V gene (reference sequence). For the CDR3, the DNA is TGTGCCAGCAGCCCTTATGGGAGGGGGGATGGCTACACCTTC. This codes for CASSPYGRGDGYTF.

V usage is TRBV12-5 and J usage is TRBJ2-7, with a possible D match to TRBD1 (6 bases). The V end was cut by 7 bases, the J end by 7 bases, with 17 bases between. The germline gives CDR1 LGHNT, CDR2 FRNRAP. This CDR3 spans 13 amino acids. Here the CDR3 DNA reads TGTGCTAGTGCCCTTGGGGGCGCTGGGGAGCAGTACTTC. Residues: CASALGGAGEQYF. The whole variable domain, remainder taken from reference TRBV12-5 and TRBJ2-7, is DARVTQTPRHKVTEMGQEVTMRCQPILGHNTVFWYRQTMMQGLELLAYFRNRAPLDDSGMPKDRFSAEMPDATLATLKIQPSEPRDSAVYFCASALGGAGEQYFGPGTRLTVT.

The rearrangement uses TRBV16 and TRBJ2-1, with 8 positions matching TRBD1. J was trimmed by 2 bases and V by 3 bases; bases with no gene match: 3. Germline V gene lookup returns CDR1 KGHSY and CDR2 FQNENV. CDR3 length: 15 amino acids. CDR3 loop: CASSQTGDTYNEQFF. The CDR3 nucleotides read TGTGCCAGCAGCCAGACAGGGGACACCTACAATGAGCAGTTCTTC. Drawing the rest from reference TRBV16 and TRBJ2-1, the complete variable domain is GEEVAQTPKHLVRGEGQKAKLYCAPIKGHSYVFWYQQVLKNEFKFLISFQNENVFDETGMPKERFSAKCLPNSPCSLEIQATKLEDSAVYFCASSQTGDTYNEQFFGPGTRLTVL.

The chain employs TRBV14 and TRBJ1-2; 7 bases line up with TRBD1. Germline loops: CDR1 SGHDN, CDR2 FVKESK. The junction had 2 bases not matched to a gene; V was cut back by 0 bases and J by 4 bases. This CDR3 is 14 amino acids long. CDR3 amino acids: CASSQEAGGYGYTF. DNA for the CDR3: TGTGCCAGCAGCCAAGAAGCAGGGGGCTATGGCTACACCTTC.

The chain employs TRBV15 and TRBJ1-2; 7 nucleotides agree with TRBD1. Unmatched junction bases numbered 8, after V lost 2 bases and J lost 5 bases. CDR3 length: 15 residues. Germline values: CDR1 LNHNV, CDR2 YYDKDF (reference sequence). CDR3 amino acids: CATSRSGTERYGYTF. In DNA, the CDR3 is TGTGCCACCAGCAGATCAGGGACAGAGAGATATGGCTACACCTTC.

The chain is built from TRBV11-2 and TRBJ1-4; 8 nucleotides align to TRBD1. CDR3 length: 14 residues. Trimming at V came to 5 bases and at J to 11 bases, leaving 10 bases not matched to a gene. Per germline, CDR1 SGHAT and CDR2 FQNNGV. Written as DNA, the CDR3 is TGTGCCAGCAGCACGGGACTAACAGGGGGGAAACTGTTTTTT. This encodes CASSTGLTGGKLFF.